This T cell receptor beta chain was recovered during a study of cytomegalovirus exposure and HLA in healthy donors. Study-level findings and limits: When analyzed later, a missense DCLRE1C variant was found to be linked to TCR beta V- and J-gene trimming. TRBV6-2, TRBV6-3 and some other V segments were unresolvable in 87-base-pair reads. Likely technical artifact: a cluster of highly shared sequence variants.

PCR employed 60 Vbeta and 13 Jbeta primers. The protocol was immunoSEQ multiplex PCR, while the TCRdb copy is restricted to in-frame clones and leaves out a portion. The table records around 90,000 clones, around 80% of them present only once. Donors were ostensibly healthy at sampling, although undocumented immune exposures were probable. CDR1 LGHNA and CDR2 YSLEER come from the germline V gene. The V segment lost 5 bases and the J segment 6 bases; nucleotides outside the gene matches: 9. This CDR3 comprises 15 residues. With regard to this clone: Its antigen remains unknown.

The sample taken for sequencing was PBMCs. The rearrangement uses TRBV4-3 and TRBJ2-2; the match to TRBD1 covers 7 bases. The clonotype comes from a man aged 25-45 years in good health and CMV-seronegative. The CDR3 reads CASSTGQIGAGELFF. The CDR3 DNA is TGCGCCAGCAGCACGGGACAGATAGGAGCCGGGGAGCTGTTTTTT.